This TCR beta chain is drawn from a study of identical twins. Study-level findings and limits: One should note that invariant MAIT and iNKT cells could partly confound zero-insertion analyses.

TCRdb passed the 5' RACE reads through MiXCR, listing each CDR3 protein once. The sample includes about 260,000 distinct CDR3 sequences, about 7% seen only once; the top ten take about 3.6%. V dropped 4 bases and J dropped 0; count of bases not matched to a gene: 4. This CDR3 is built from 15 residues. CDR1 and CDR2 (germline): SGHRS, YFSETQ. In its sample, this clonotype was seen many times. Its antigen is not identified. This same sample was also part of a study on yellow fever vaccine responses in identical twins.

The sample comprised memory (CD45RO+) T cells sorted from blood. The TCR originated in a young woman in good health. The rearrangement links TRBV5-1 to TRBJ1-5; 7 nucleotides line up with TRBD1. The CDR3 protein is CASSIGTASNQPQHF. In DNA, the CDR3 is TGCGCCAGCAGCATCGGGACAGCTAGCAATCAGCCCCAGCATTTT.